The present entry profiles one T cell receptor beta chain with its context. There is no known antigen for this receptor. Base qualities were left out, and no much larger clone turns up one base away. The sample is drawn from a study of blood T cell repertoires in COVID-19 (dated by TCRdb to the early 2020s). As for the study more broadly: Samples covering the acute and convalescent phases of COVID-19 were provided by collaborators in the United States, Italy and Spain. The prospective study material was composed of cDNA or gDNA derived from T cells, B-cell-depleted T cells, or PBMCs. Subjects who had been exposed to COVID-19, were actively infected with it, or had recovered from it provided the deeply sampled blood TCRbeta repertoires that made up the dataset. A freely available public database, intended as a resource for researchers studying the immune response to SARS-CoV-2, is where the repertoires were released. The samples were drawn from the first 160 participants of the ongoing ImmuneRACE study and from about 1,200 subjects provided by 6 global collaborators. Sample metadata almost always included a de-identified subject ID, COVID-19 status, age in years and sex. Where available, HLA class I and class II types were obtained from metadata supplied by the sample provider rather than from assay-based typing. Results the study describes overall, beyond this receptor: How much clinical and demographic metadata was included differed by source and by participant, and the metadata was provided uncurated.

TCRbeta CDR3 regions were amplified from genomic DNA using the immunoSEQ Assay, a bias-controlled multiplex PCR. For the original study's pipeline: Nucleated cell counts per sample were estimated from amplification of reference gene primers within the assay. Sequence reads were collapsed and filtered to measure the absolute abundance of every unique TCRbeta CDR3 rearrangement. Productive Simpson clonality was computed per sample as the square root of Simpson's diversity index over productive rearrangements. TCRdb limited this immuneACCESS table to in-frame rearrangements with V and J called. A share of clones is missing; checked studies link under half to unresolved V genes, and the rest is unexplained. V and J calls and clone size are copied from that table; D and trimming were computed from the DNA. This sample gives around 250,000 clones in total; roughly 90% of them show up just once. 3% of the sample lies in the top ten.

The collaborating institutions used their own protocols to collect whole blood in K2EDTA tubes. For TCRbeta analysis, collaborators shipped samples in one of three forms: frozen whole blood, isolated PBMCs, or DNA extracted from either of those sample types. The germline V and J ends show losses of 7 bases and 7 bases respectively, and no gene match explains 5 bases of the junction. CDR3 length: 13 amino acids, cysteine to phenylalanine. Only the CDR3 DNA stays, 39 bases, in frame from base 1. CDR1 and CDR2 are read off the germline V gene (reference sequence) as MNHEY and SMNVEV. The sequenced sample was peripheral blood. The rearrangement combines TRBV27 with TRBJ1-2, and 11 junction bases match TRBD1. The receptor comes from a woman between 25 and 40 years old with active or convalescent COVID-19. The CDR3 reads CASKGTGGFGYTF. The nucleotide sequence is given as TGTGCCAGCAAGGGGACAGGGGGGTTTGGCTACACCTTC.